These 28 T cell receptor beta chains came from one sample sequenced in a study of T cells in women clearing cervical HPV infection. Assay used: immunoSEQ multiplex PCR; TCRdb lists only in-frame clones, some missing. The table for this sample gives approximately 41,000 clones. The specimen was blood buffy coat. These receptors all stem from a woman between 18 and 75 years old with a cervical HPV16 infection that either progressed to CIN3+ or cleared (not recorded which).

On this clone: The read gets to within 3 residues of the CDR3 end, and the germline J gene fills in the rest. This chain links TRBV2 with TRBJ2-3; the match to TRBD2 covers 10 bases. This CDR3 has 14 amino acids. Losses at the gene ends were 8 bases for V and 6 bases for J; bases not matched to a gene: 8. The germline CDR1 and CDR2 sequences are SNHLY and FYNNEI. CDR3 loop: CASGSGRDVDTQYF. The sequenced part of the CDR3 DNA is TGTGCCAGCGGAAGCGGGAGGGACGTGGATACG.

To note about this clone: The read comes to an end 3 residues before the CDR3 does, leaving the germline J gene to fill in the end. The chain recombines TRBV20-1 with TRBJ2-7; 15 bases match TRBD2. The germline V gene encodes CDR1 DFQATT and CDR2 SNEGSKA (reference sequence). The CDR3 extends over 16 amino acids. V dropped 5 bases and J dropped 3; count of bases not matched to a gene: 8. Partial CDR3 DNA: TGCAGTGCTCTTGGACTAGCGGGAGGGTGGATCTACGAG. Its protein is CSALGLAGGWIYE. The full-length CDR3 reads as CSALGLAGGWIYEQYF.

CDR3 DNA (partial): TGTGCCAGCAGCGTACGACAGGGGGCCTCCTACGAG. Translating it yields CASSVRQGASYE. The full CDR3 reads CASSVRQGASYEQYF. V is TRBV5-4 and J is TRBJ2-7, with 10 nucleotides matching TRBD1. The sequence runs out 3 residues before the end of the CDR3; the remainder is reconstructed from the germline J gene. The V gene end was trimmed by 4 bases and the J gene end by 0 bases; junction bases not matched to a gene: 4. CDR3 length: 15 amino acids. Germline loops: CDR1 SGHNT, CDR2 YYREEE (reference sequence).

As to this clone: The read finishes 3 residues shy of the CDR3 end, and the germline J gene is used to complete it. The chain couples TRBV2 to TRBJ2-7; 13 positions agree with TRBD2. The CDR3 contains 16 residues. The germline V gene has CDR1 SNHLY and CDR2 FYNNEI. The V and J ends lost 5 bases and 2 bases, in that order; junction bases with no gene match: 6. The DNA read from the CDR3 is TGTGCCAGCAGTCGGACTAGCGGGAGAGAACCCTACGAG. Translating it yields CASSRTSGREPYE. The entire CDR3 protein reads CASSRTSGREPYEQYF.

CDR3 region: CSASPNTIRGELFF. The DNA read from the CDR3 is TGCAGTGCTAGCCCTAACACTATTAGGGGGGAG. The V call is TRBV20-1, the J call TRBJ2-2; D not resolved. The read stops 3 residues short of the end of the CDR3; the missing end is completed from the germline J gene. Germline CDR1 is DFQATT and CDR2 is SNEGSKA (reference sequence). CDR3 length equals 14 residues. V was cut by 3 bases and J by 8 bases, with 16 bases left in between.

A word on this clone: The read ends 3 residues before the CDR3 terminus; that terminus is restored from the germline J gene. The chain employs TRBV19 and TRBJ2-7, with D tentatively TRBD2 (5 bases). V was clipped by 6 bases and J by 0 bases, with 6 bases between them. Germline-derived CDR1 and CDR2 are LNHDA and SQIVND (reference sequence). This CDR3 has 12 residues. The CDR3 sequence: CASSGVSYEQYF. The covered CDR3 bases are TGTGCCAGTAGCGGGGTCTCCTACGAG.

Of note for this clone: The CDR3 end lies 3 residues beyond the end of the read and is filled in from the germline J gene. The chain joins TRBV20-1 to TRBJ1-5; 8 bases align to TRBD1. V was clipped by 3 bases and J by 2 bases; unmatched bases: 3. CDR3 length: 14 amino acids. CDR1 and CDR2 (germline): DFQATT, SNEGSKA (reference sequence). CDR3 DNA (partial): TGCAGTGCTAGTCCAGGGGGCGGCAATCAGCCC. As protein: CSASPGGGNQP. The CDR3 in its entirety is CSASPGGGNQPQHF.

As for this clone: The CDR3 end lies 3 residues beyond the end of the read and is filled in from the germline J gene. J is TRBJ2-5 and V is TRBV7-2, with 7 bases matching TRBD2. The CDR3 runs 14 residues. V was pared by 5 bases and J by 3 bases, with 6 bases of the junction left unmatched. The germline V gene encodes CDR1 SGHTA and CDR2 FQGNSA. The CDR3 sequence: CASSPELAEETQYF. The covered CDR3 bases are TGTGCCAGCAGCCCAGAGCTAGCGGAAGAGACC.

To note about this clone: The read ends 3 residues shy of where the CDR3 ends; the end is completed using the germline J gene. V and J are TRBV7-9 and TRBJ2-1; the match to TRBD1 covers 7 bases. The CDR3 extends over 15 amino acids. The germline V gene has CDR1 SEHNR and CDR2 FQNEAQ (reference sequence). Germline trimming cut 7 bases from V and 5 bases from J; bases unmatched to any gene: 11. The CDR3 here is CASTYTQGQNNEQFF. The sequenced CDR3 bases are TGTGCCAGCACCTACACACAGGGGCAGAACAATGAG.

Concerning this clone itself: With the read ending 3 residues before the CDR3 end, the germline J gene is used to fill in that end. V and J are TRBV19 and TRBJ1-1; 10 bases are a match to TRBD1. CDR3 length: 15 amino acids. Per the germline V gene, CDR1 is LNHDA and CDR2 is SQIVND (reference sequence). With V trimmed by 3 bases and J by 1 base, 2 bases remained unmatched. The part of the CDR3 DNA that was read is TGTGCCAGTAGTATGGGGACAGGGGCGAACACTGAA. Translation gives CASSMGTGANTE. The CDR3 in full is CASSMGTGANTEAFF.

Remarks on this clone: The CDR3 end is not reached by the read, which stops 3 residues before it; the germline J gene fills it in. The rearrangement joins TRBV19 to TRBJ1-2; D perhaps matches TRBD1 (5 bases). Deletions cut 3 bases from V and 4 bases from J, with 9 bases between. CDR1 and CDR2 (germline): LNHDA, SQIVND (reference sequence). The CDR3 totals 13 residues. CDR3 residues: CASSMTVFYGYTF. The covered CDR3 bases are TGTGCCAGTAGTATGACAGTCTTCTATGGC.

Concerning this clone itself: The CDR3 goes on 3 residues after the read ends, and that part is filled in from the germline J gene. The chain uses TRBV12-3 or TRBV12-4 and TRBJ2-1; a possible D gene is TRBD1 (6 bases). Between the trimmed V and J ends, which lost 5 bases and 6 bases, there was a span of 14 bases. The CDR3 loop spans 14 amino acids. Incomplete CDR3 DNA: TGTGCCAGCAGTCCCCCGGACAGCTTCAATGAG. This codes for CASSPPDSFNE. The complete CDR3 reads CASSPPDSFNEQFF.

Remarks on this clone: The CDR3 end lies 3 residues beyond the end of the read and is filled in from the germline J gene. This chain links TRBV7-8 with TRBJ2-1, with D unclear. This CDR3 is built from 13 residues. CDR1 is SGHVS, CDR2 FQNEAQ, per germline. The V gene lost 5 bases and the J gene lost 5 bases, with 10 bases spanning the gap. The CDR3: CASSPRSNNEQFF. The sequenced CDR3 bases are TGTGCCAGCAGCCCTAGAAGCAACAATGAG.

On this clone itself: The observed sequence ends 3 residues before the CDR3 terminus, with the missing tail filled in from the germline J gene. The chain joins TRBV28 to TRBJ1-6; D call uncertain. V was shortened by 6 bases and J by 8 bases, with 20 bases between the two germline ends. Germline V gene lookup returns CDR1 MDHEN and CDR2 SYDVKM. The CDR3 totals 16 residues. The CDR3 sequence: CASSPPWRALDSPLHF. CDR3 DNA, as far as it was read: TGTGCCAGCAGCCCTCCGTGGAGGGCCTTGGATTCACCC.

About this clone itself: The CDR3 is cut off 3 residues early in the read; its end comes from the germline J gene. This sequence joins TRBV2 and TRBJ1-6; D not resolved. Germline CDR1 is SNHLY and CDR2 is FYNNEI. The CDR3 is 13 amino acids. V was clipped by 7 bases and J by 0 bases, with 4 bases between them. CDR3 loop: CASTFSYNSPLHF. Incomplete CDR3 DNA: TGTGCCAGCACTTTCTCCTATAATTCACCC.

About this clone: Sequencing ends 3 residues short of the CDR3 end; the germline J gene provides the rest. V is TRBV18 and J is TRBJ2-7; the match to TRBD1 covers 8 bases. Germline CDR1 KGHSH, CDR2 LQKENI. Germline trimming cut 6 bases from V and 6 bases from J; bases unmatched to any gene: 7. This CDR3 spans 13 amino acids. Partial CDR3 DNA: TGTGCCAGCTCGCAGGGACAGGAGGCCGAG. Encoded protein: CASSQGQEAE. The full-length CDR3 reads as CASSQGQEAEQYF.

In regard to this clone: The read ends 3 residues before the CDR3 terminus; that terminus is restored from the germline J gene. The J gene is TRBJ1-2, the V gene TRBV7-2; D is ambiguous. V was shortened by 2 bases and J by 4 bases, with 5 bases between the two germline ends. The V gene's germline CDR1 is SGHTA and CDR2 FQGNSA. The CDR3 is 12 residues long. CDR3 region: CASSLYTYGYTF. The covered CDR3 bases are TGTGCCAGCAGCTTATACACCTATGGC.

The CDR3 DNA, read in part, is TGTGCCAGCAGCTCCGACAGGGAGGTAATGGGC. Amino acid sequence: CASSSDREVMG. The entire CDR3 protein is CASSSDREVMGYTF. The rearrangement uses TRBV7-9 and TRBJ1-2, with 7 positions matching TRBD1. The read terminates 3 residues ahead of where the CDR3 ends, so the germline J gene completes it. This CDR3 comprises 14 residues. Germline values: CDR1 SEHNR, CDR2 FQNEAQ (reference sequence).

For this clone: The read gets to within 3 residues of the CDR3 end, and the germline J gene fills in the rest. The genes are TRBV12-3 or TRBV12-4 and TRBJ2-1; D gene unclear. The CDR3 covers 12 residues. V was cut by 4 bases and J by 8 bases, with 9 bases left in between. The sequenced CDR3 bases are TGTGCCAGCAGTTGGGCCGTCGATGAG. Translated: CASSWAVDE. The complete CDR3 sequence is CASSWAVDEQFF.

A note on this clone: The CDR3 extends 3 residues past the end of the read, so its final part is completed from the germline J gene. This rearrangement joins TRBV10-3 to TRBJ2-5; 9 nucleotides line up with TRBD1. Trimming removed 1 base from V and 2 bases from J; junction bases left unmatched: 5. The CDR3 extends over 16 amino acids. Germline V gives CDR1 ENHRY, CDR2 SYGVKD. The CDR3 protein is CAISEFRGQGQETQYF. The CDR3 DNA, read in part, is TGTGCCATCAGTGAGTTCAGGGGACAGGGACAAGAGACC.

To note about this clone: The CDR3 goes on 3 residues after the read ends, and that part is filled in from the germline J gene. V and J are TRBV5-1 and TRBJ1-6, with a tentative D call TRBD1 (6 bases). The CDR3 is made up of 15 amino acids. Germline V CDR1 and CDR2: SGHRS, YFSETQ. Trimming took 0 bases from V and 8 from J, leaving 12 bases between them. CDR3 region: CASSLEQGLDSPLHF. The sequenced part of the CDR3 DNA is TGCGCCAGCAGCTTGGAACAGGGTCTCGATTCACCC.

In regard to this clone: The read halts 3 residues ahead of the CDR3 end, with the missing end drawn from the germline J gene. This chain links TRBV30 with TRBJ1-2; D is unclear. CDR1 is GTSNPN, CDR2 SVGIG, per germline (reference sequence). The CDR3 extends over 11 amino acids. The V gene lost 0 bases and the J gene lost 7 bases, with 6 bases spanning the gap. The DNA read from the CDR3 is TGTGCCTGGAGTGTAACGGGTGGC. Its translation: CAWSVTGG. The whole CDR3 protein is CAWSVTGGYTF.

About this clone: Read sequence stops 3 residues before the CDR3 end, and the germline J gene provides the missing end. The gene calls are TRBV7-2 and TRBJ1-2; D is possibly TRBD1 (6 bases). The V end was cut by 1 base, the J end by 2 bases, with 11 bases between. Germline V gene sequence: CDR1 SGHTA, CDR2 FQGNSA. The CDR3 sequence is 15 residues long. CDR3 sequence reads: CASSLVLGQNYGYTF. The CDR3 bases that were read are TGTGCCAGCAGCTTAGTTTTAGGACAGAACTATGGC.

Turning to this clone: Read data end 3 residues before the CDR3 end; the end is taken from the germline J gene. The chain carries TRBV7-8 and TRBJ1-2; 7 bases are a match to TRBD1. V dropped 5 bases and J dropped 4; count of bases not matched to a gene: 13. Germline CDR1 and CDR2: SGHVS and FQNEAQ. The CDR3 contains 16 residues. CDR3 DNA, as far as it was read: TGTGCCAGCAGCCAGACGATTCGACAGGGACCCTATGGC. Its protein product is CASSQTIRQGPYG. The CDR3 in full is CASSQTIRQGPYGYTF. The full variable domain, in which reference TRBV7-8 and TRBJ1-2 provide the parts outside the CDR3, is GAGVSQSPRYKVAKRGQDVALRCDPISGHVSLFWYQQALGQGPEFLTYFQNEAQLDKSGLPSDRFFAERPEGSVSTLKIQRTQQEDSAVYLCASSQTIRQGPYGYTFGSGTRLTVV.

The DNA read from the CDR3 is TGTGCCAGCAGCTCCGGACTCAGGACCACTGAA. It is translated as CASSSGLRTTE. The entire CDR3 protein is CASSSGLRTTEAFF. The chain joins TRBV7-2 to TRBJ1-1, with D unresolved. The CDR3 end lies 3 residues beyond the end of the read and is filled in from the germline J gene. The germline gives CDR1 SGHTA, CDR2 FQGNSA. The CDR3 is 14 amino acids. V was clipped by 4 bases and J by 4 bases, with 13 bases between them.

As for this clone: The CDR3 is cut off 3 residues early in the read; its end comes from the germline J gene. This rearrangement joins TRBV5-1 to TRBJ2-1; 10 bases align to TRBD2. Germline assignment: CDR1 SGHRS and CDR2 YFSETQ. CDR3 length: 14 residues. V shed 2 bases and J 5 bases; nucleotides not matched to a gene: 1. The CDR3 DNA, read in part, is TGCGCCAGCAGCTTAAGCGGGAGGGACAATGAG. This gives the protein CASSLSGRDNE. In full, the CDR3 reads CASSLSGRDNEQFF.

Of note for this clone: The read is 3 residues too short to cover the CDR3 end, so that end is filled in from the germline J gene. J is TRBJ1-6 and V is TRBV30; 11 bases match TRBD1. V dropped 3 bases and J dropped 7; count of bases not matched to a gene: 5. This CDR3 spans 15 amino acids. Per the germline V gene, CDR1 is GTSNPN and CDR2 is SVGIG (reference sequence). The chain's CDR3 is CAWSRDRGGNSPLHF. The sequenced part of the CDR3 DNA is TGTGCCTGGAGCAGGGACAGGGGGGGGAATTCACCC.

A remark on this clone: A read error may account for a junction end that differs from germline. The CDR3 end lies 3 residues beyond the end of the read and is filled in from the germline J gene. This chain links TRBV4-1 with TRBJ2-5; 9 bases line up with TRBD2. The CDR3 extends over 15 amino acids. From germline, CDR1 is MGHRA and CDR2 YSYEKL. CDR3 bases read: TGCACCAGCAGCGCTAGCGGGAATGGAAGAAAGACC. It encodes CTSSASGNGRKT. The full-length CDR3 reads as CTSSASGNGRKTQYF.